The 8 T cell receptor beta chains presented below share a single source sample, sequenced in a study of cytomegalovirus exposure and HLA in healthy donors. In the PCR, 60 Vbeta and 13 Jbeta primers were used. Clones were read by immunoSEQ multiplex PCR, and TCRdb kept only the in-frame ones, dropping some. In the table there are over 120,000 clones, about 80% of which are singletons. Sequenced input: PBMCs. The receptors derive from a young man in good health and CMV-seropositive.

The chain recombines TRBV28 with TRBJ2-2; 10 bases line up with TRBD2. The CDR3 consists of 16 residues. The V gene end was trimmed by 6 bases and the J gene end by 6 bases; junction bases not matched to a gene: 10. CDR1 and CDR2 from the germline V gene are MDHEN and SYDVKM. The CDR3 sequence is CASSPSGSPPAGELFF. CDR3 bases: TGTGCCAGCAGCCCTAGCGGGAGTCCCCCCGCCGGGGAGCTGTTTTTT.

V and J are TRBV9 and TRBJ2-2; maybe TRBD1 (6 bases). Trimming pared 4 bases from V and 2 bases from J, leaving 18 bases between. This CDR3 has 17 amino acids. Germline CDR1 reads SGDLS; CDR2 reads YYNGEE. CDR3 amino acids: CASSPYLRGHNTGELFF. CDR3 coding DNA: TGTGCCAGCAGCCCGTATCTCAGGGGCCACAACACCGGGGAGCTGTTTTTT. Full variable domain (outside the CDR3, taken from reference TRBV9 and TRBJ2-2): DSGVTQTPKHLITATGQRVTLRCSPRSGDLSVYWYQQSLDQGLQFLIQYYNGEERAKGNILERFSAQQFPDLHSELNLSSLELGDSALYFCASSPYLRGHNTGELFFGEGSRLTVL.

CDR3 sequence (DNA): TGTGCCAGCAGTGGTAGCGGGGGCACAGATACGCAGTATTTT. Protein: CASSGSGGTDTQYF. The chain uses TRBV6-1 and TRBJ2-3; 8 bases are shared with TRBD2. The V segment lost 4 bases and the J segment 1 base; nucleotides outside the gene matches: 1. CDR1 is MNHNS, CDR2 SASEGT, per germline. The CDR3 loop spans 14 amino acids.

CDR3 nucleotide sequence: TGTGCCAGTAGTATAGGGGGACTAGCGGGAGGGAGAAATACGCAGTATTTT. It translates to CASSIGGLAGGRNTQYF. V usage is TRBV19 and J usage is TRBJ2-3; 16 bases fit TRBD2. CDR1 and CDR2 (germline): LNHDA, SQIVND (reference sequence). The CDR3 is 17 residues long. The V gene end was trimmed by 1 base and the J gene end by 7 bases; junction bases not matched to a gene: 5.

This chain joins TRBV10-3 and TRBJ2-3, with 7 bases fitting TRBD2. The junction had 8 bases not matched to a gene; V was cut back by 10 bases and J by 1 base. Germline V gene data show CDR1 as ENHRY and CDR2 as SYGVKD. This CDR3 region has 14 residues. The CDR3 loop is CATSTSQGTDTQYF. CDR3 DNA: TGTGCCACTTCGACTAGCCAAGGCACAGATACGCAGTATTTT.

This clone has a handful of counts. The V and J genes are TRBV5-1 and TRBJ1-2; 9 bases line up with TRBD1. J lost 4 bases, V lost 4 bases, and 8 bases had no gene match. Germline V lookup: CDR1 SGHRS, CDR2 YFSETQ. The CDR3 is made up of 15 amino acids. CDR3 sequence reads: CASSLWGQGAYGYTF. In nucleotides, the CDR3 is TGCGCCAGCAGCCTCTGGGGACAGGGAGCCTATGGCTACACCTTC.

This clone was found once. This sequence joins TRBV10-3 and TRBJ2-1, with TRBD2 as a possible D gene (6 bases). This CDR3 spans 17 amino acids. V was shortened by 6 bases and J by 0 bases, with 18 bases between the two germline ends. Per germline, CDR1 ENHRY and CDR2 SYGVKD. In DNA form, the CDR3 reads TGTGCCATCAGCCCATCAGCGGGCCTGAGCTCCTACAATGAGCAGTTCTTC. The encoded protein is CAISPSAGLSSYNEQFF.

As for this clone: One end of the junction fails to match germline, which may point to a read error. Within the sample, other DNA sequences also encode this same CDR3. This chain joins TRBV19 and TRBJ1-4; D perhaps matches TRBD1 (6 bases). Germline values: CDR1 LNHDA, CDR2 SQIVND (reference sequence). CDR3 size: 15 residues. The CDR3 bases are TGCGCCAGTAGTTTCTCCGGGACACCCTATGAAAAACTGTTTTTT. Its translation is CASSFSGTPYEKLFF.